This T cell receptor (beta chain) derives from a study of shared clonotypes between healthy human individuals. Study at large: Participating donors consisted of two women and three men aged 18 to 49. Study-wide results and caveats: Generally, estimated richness proved larger in naive subsets than it did in memory subsets. Among a few donors, about 5% of naive CD4 clonotypes were found in common.

Here immunoSEQ multiplex PCR was the method, and the copy in TCRdb shows in-frame clones only, minus some. The top ten clones hold around 0.35% of a sample with approximately 2,300,000 clones, 92% of them seen once. In regard to this clone: Its antigen is not known.

Germline CDR1 is ENHRY and CDR2 is SYGVKD. The CDR3 extends over 18 amino acids. With V trimmed by 5 bases and J by 0 bases, 9 bases remained unmatched. Sequencing was carried out using naive CD4+ T cells from PBMCs. Subset indicated: CD45RA+ positively selected. The sequence derives from a man younger than 35 in good health. Some clones in this sample may be carry-over from other donors' samples. This chain joins TRBV10-3 and TRBJ2-2, with TRBD2 matching 10 bases. The CDR3 DNA sequence: TGTGCCATCAGTAAAACCCTAGCGGGAGAAACGAACACCGGGGAGCTGTTTTTT. Its translation is CAISKTLAGETNTGELFF.